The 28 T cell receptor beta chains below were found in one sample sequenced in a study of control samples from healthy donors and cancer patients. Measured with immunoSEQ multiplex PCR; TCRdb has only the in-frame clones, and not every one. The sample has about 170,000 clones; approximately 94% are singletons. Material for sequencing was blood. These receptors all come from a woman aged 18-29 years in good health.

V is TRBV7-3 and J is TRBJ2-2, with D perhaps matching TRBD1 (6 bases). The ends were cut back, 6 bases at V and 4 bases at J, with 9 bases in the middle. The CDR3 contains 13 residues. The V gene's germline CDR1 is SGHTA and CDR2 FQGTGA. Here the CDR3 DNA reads TGTGCCAGCAGTCGACAGGTCACCGGGGAGCTGTTTTTT. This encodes CASSRQVTGELFF.

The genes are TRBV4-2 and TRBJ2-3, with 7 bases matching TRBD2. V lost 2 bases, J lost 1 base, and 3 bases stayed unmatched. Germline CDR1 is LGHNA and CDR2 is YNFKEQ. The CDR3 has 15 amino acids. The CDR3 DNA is TGTGCCAGCAGCCAACGCGGGGGACGCACAGATACGCAGTATTTT. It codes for CASSQRGGRTDTQYF.

The CDR3 coding sequence is TGTGCCAGCTCAGCGGGACGGATAAACTATGGCTACACCTTC. It is translated as CASSAGRINYGYTF. The genes are TRBV18 and TRBJ1-2, with a tentative D call TRBD1 (5 bases). Trimming removed 5 bases at V and 2 bases at J, with 12 bases between. The CDR3 loop spans 14 amino acids. Germline V gene lookup returns CDR1 KGHSH and CDR2 LQKENI.

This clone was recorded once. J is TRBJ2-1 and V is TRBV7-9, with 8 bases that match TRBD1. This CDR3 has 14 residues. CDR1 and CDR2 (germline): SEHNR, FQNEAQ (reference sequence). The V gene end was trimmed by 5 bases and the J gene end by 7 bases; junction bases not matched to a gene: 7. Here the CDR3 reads CASSRTGGRNEQFF. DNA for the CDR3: TGTGCCAGCAGCCGCACAGGGGGGCGGAATGAGCAGTTCTTC.

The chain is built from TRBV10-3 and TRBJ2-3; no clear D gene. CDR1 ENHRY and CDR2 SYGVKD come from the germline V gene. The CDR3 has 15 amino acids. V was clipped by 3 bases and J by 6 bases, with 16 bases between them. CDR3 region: CAISETLVIADTQYF. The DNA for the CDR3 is TGTGCCATCAGTGAAACCCTGGTAATTGCCGATACGCAGTATTTT.

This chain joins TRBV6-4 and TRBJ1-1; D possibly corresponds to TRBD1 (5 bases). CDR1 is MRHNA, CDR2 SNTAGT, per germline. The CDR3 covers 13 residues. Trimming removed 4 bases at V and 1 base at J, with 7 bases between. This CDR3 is CASSVRGNTEAFF. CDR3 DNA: TGTGCCAGCAGTGTGAGGGGGAACACTGAAGCTTTCTTT.

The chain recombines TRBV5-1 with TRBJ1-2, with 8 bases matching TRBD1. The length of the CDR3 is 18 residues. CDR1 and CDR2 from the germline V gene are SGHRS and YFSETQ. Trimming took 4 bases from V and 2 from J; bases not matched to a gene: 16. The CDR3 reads CASSPVSSGQGGNYGYTF. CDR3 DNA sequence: TGCGCCAGCAGCCCAGTATCCTCAGGACAGGGAGGAAACTATGGCTACACCTTC. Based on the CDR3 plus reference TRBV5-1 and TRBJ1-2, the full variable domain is KAGVTQTPRYLIKTRGQQVTLSCSPISGHRSVSWYQQTPGQGLQFLFEYFSETQRNKGNFPGRFSGRQFSNSRSEMNVSTLELGDSALYLCASSPVSSGQGGNYGYTFGSGTRLTVV.

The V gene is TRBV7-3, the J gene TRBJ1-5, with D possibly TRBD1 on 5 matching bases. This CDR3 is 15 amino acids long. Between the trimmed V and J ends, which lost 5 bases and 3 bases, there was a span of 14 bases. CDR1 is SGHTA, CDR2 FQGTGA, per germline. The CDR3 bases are TGTGCCAGCAGCCATGGGCAGGGATACAATCAGCCCCAGCATTTT. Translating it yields CASSHGQGYNQPQHF.

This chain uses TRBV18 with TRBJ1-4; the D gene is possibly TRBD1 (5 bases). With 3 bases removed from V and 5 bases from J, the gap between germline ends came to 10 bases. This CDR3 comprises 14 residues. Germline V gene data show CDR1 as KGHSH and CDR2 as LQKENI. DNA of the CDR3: TGTGCCAGCTCACCCGGGACCCTAAATGAAAAACTGTTTTTT. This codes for CASSPGTLNEKLFF.

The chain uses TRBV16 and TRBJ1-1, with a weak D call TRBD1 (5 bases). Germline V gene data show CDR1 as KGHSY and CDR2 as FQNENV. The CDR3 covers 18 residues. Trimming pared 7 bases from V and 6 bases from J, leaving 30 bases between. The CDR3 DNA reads TGTGCCAGCACCCATGGGGGTGATCGTCTGACTCCAACACCTGAAGCTTTCTTT. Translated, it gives CASTHGGDRLTPTPEAFF.

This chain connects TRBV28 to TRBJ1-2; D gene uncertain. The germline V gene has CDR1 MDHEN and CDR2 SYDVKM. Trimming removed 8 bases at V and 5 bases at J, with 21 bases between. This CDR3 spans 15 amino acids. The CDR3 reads CASGPLIPEQYGYTF. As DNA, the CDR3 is TGTGCCAGCGGACCCCTCATACCAGAGCAATATGGCTACACCTTC.

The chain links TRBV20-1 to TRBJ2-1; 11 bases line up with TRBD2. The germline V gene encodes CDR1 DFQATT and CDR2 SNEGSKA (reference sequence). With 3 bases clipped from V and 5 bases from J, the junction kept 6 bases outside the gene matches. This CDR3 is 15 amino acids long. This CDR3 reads CSASDSGGANNEQFF. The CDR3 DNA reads TGCAGTGCTAGTGATAGCGGGGGGGCGAACAATGAGCAGTTCTTC.

In DNA form, the CDR3 reads TGTGCCAGCACACAAGAGGGCGGTTTAGGAGAGACCCAGTACTTC. The encoded protein is CASTQEGGLGETQYF. The chain has TRBV5-4 and TRBJ2-5; a possible D gene is TRBD2 (5 bases). V was shortened by 6 bases and J by 4 bases, with 19 bases between the two germline ends. Germline V gene sequence: CDR1 SGHNT, CDR2 YYREEE (reference sequence). The CDR3 sequence is 15 residues long.

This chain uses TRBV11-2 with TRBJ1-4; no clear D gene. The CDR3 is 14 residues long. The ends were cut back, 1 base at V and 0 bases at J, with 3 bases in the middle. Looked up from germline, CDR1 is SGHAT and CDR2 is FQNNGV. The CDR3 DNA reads TGTGCCAGCAGCTTAGCTACAACTAATGAAAAACTGTTTTTT. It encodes CASSLATTNEKLFF.

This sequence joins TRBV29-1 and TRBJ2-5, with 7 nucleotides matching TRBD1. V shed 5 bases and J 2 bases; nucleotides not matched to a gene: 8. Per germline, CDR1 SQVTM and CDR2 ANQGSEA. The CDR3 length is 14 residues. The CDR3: CSVKRRTGQETQYF. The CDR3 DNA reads TGCAGCGTTAAACGCAGGACAGGACAAGAGACCCAGTACTTC.

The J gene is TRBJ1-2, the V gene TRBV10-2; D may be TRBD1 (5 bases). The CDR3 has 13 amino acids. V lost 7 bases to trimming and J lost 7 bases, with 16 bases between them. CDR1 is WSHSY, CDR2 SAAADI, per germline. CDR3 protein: CASIDSDDSGYTF. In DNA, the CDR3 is TGCGCCAGCATTGACAGTGACGACTCTGGCTACACCTTC.

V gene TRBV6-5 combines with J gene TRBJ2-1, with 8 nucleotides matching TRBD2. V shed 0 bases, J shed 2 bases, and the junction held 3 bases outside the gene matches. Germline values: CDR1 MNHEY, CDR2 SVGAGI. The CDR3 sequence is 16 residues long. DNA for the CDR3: TGTGCCAGCAGTTACTCAGCGGGGGTTACCTACAATGAGCAGTTCTTC. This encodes CASSYSAGVTYNEQFF.

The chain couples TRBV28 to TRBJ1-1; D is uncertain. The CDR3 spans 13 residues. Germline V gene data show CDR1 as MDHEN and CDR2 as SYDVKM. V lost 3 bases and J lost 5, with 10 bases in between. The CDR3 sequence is CASSLESWTEAFF. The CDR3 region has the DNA TGTGCCAGCAGTTTGGAGTCGTGGACTGAAGCTTTCTTT.

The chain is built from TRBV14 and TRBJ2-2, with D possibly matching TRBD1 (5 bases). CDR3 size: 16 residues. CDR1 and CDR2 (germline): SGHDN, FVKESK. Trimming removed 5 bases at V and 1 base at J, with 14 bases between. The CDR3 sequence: CASSTGATGNTGELFF. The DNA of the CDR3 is TGTGCCAGCAGCACAGGCGCGACGGGGAACACCGGGGAGCTGTTTTTT.

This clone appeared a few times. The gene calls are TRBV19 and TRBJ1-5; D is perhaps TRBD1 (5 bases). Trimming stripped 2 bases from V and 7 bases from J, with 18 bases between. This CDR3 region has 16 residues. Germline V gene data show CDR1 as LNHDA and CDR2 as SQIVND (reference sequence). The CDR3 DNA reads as TGTGCCAGTAGTATACCCCGGGCCCAGGGTGGCCAGCCCCAGCATTTT. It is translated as CASSIPRAQGGQPQHF.

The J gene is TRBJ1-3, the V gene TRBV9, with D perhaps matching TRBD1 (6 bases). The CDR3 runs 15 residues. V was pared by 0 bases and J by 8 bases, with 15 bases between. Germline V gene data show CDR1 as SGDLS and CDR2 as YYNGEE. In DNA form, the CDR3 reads TGTGCCAGCAGCGTAGGTCAGGTTCCAGGGGACACCATATATTTT. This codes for CASSVGQVPGDTIYF.

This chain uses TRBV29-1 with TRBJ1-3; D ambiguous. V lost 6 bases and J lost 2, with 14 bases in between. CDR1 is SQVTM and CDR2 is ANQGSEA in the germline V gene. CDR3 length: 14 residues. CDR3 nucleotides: TGCAGCGTAGTCGACGGGCTCGCTGGAAACACCATATATTTT. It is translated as CSVVDGLAGNTIYF.

The CDR3 protein is CASSLDLSGGQPQHF. The DNA for the CDR3 is TGTGCCAGCAGCTTAGACCTTTCAGGGGGTCAGCCCCAGCATTTT. The V gene is TRBV7-2, the J gene TRBJ1-5, with 7 bases fitting TRBD1. The V and J ends lost 1 base and 6 bases, in that order; junction bases with no gene match: 6. CDR1 SGHTA and CDR2 FQGNSA come from the germline V gene. This CDR3 is 15 amino acids long.

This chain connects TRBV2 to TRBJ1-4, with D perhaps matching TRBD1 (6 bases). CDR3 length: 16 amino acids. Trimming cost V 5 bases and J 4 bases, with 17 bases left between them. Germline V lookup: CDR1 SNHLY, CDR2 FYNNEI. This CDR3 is CASSLEGGQVNEKLFF. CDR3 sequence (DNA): TGTGCCAGCAGTCTAGAGGGGGGGCAAGTTAATGAAAAACTGTTTTTT.

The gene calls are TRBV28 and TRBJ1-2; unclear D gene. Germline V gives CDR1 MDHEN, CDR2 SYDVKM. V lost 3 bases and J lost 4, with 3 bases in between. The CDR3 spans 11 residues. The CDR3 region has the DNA TGTGCCAGCAGTTTTATCTATGGCTACACCTTC. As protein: CASSFIYGYTF.

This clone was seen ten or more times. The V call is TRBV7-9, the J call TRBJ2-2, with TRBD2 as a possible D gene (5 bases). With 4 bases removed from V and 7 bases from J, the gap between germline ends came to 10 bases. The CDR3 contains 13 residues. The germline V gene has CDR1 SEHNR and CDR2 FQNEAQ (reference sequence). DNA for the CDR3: TGTGCCAGCAGCTCGGGGATGGGCGGGGAGCTGTTTTTT. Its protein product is CASSSGMGGELFF.

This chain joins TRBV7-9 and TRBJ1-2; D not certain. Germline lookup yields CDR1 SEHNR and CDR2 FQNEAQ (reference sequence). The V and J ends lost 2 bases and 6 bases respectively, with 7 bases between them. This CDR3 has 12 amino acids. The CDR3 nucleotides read TGTGCCAGCAGCTTAATGGAACATGGCTACACCTTC. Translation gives CASSLMEHGYTF. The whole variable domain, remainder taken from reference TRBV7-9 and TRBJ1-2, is DTGVSQNPRHKITKRGQNVTFRCDPISEHNRLYWYRQTLGQGPEFLTYFQNEAQLEKSRLLSDRFSAERPKGSFSTLEIQRTEQGDSAMYLCASSLMEHGYTFGSGTRLTVV.

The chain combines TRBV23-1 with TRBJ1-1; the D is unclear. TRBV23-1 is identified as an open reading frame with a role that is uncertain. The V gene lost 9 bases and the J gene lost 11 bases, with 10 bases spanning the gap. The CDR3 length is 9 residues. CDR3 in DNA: TGCGCCAGACTGTACTACGCTTTCTTT. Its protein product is CARLYYAFF.